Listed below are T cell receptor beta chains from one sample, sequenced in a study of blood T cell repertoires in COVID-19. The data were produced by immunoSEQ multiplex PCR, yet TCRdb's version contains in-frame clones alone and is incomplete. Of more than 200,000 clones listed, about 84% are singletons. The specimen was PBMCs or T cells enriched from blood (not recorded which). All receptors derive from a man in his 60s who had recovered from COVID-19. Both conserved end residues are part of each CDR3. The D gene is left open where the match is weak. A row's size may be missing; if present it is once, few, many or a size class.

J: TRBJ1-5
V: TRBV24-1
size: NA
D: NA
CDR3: CATSDPAGPSNQPQHF
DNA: TGTGCCACCAGTGACCCGGCGGGGCCGAGCAATCAGCCCCAGCATTTT

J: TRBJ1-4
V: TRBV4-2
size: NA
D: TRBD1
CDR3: CASSQDQRQGQLLF
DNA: TGTGCCAGCAGCCAAGATCAGAGACAGGGCCAACTGCTTTTT

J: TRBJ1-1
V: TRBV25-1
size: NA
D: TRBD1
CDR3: CASSPRGDGTEAFF
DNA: TGTGCCAGCAGCCCCAGGGGGGATGGCACTGAAGCTTTCTTT

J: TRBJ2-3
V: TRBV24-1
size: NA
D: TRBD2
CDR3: CATSAQRGARTDTQYF
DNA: TGTGCCACCAGTGCACAGCGGGGGGCCCGCACAGATACGCAGTATTTT

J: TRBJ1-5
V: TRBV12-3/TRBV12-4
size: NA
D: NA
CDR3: CASSLDSQPQHF
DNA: TGTGCCAGCAGTTTAGACAGTCAGCCCCAGCATTTT

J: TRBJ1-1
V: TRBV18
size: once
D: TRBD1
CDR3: CASLNRGAMNTEAFF
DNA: TGTGCCAGCTTAAACAGGGGAGCCATGAACACTGAAGCTTTCTTT

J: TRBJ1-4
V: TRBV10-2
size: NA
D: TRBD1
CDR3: CASSGTGGGEKLFF
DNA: TGCGCCAGCAGCGGGACAGGGGGGGGTGAAAAACTGTTTTTT

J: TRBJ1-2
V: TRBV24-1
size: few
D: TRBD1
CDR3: CATSDLFTGARELYGYTF
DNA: TGTGCCACCAGTGACCTATTCACAGGGGCCAGGGAGCTCTATGGCTACACCTTC

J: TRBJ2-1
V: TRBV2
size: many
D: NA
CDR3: CASDTGFDEQFF
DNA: TGTGCCAGCGATACAGGGTTCGATGAGCAGTTCTTC

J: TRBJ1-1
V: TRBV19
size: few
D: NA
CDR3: CASLNRDKGVNTEAFF
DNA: TGTGCCAGTCTTAACCGGGACAAAGGGGTGAACACTGAAGCTTTCTTT

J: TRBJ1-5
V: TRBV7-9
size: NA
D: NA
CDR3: CASSPRGFESNQPQHF
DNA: TGTGCCAGCAGCCCCAGGGGCTTCGAGAGCAATCAGCCCCAGCATTTT

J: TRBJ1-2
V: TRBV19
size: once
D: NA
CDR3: CASRYGGGYTF
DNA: TGTGCCAGTAGGTATGGAGGTGGCTACACCTTC

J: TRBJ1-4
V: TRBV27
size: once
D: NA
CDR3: CASSYTGGTNEKLFF
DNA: TGTGCCAGCAGCTACACGGGGGGGACTAATGAAAAACTGTTTTTT

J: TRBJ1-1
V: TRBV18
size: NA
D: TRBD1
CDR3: CASSPWFQGEGEAFF
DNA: TGTGCCAGCTCACCCTGGTTTCAGGGGGAAGGTGAAGCTTTCTTT

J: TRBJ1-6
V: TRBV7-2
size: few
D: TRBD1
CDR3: CASSEQGANSPLHF
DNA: TGTGCCAGCAGCGAACAGGGGGCCAATTCACCCCTCCACTTT

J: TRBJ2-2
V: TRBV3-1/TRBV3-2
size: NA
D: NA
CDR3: CASIGGTGELFF
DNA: TGTGCCAGCATCGGCGGGACCGGGGAGCTGTTTTTT